Listed here is a single T cell receptor beta chain. CDR1 MNHEY and CDR2 SVGAGI come from the germline V gene. This CDR3 comprises 15 residues. Unmatched junction bases numbered 11, after V lost 5 bases and J lost 5 bases. Clones were sequenced by immunoSEQ multiplex PCR, and TCRdb holds only the in-frame ones, with some missing. The sample lists roughly 30,000 clones; less than 90% were seen once. This sample is drawn from a study of T cell changes during pregnancy in multiple sclerosis. The specimen was CD8+ T cells from peripheral blood mononuclear cells, collected before pregnancy. The rearrangement uses TRBV6-5 and TRBJ2-7; TRBD1 matches 8 bases. The sequence derives from a female donor with multiple sclerosis, enrolled in a pregnancy study. The CDR3 region is CASSTTGGGYNEQYF. The CDR3 nucleotides are TGTGCCAGCAGTACAACAGGGGGAGGCTACAACGAGCAGTACTTC.